This entry features one T cell receptor beta chain sequence. The antigen is undetermined. A second about 7 to 11 cycle PCR used barcoded and J-beta primers. MiXCR, run by TCRdb on the 5' RACE reads, gives a single entry per CDR3 protein. The data show around 320,000 distinct CDR3 sequences, less than 30% seen once. The sample originates from a study of blood T cells in healthy people across ages. Whole-study results and caveats: What prevented conclusive comparison of naive and antigen-experienced cells was that PBMCs were unsorted. It was held that the diversity estimates obtained from one million T cells were underestimates.

With 0 bases clipped from V and 5 bases from J, the junction kept 11 bases outside the gene matches. Germline CDR1 and CDR2: DFQATT and SNEGSKA (reference sequence). This CDR3 has 16 amino acids. The chain recombines TRBV20-1 with TRBJ2-5; 8 nucleotides line up with TRBD2. The origin of this receptor is a woman between 70 and 85 years old in good health. Sequenced: blood. This CDR3 is CSAREVAGTQFETQYF. CDR3 in DNA: TGCAGTGCTAGAGAAGTAGCGGGGACCCAGTTTGAGACCCAGTACTTC.